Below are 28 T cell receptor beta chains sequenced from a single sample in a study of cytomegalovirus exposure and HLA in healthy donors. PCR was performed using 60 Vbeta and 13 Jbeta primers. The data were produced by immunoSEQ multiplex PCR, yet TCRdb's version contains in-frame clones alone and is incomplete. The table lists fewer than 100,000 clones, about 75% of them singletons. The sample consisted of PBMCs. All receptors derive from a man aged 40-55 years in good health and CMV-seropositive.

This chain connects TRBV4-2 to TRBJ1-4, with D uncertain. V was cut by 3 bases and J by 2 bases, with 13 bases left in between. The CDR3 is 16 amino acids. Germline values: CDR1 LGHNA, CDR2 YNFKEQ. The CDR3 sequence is CASSQSPGRTNEKLFF. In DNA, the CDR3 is TGTGCCAGCAGCCAGTCTCCGGGAAGGACTAATGAAAAACTGTTTTTT.

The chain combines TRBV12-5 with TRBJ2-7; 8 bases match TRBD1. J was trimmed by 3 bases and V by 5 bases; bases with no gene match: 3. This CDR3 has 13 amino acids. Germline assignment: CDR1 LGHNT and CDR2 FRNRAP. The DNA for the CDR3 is TGTGCTAGTGGTCCAGGACAGGGCTACGAGCAGTACTTC. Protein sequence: CASGPGQGYEQYF.

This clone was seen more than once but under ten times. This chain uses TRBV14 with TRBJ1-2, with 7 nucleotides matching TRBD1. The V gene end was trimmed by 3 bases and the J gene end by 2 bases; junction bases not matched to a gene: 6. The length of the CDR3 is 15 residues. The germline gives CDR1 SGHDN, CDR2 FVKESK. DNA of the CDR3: TGTGCCAGCAGCCATTGGGACAGCGACAACTATGGCTACACCTTC. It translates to CASSHWDSDNYGYTF.

As DNA, the CDR3 is TGTGCCAGCAGTTCACCCGGGAGTACCACCGGGGAGCTGTTTTTT. Protein sequence: CASSSPGSTTGELFF. The V gene is TRBV6-5, the J gene TRBJ2-2; D is possibly TRBD2 (6 bases). CDR3 size: 15 residues. The V gene lost 4 bases and the J gene lost 4 bases, with 13 bases spanning the gap. Germline values: CDR1 MNHEY, CDR2 SVGAGI.

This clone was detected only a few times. CDR3 DNA: TGTGCCAGCACCCGCGGGACAGGGGTCACCTACGAGCAGTACTTC. Encoded protein: CASTRGTGVTYEQYF. This chain links TRBV25-1 with TRBJ2-7; TRBD1 matches 10 bases. CDR3 length: 15 residues. V trimming: 7 bases; J trimming: 2 bases; junction bases outside the gene matches: 8. Germline CDR1 and CDR2: MGHDK and SYGVNS.

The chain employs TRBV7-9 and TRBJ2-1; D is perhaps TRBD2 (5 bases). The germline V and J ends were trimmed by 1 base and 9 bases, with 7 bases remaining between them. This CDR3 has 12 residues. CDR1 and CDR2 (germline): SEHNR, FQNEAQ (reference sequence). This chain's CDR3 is CASSLVEGEQFF. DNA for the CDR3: TGTGCCAGCAGCTTAGTCGAGGGTGAGCAGTTCTTC.

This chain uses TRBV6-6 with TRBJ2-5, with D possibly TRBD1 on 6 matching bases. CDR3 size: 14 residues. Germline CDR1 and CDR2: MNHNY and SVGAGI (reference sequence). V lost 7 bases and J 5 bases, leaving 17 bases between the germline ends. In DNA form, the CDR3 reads TGTGCCAGCACTGCCCAGGGGAGTGGGGAGACCCAGTACTTC. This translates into CASTAQGSGETQYF.

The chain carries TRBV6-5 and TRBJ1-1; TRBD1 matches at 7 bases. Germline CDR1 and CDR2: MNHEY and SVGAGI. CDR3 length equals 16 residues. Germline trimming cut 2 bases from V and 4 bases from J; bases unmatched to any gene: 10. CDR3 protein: CASSYPLTGKGTEAFF. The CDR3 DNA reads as TGTGCCAGCAGTTACCCCCTGACAGGGAAGGGCACTGAAGCTTTCTTT.

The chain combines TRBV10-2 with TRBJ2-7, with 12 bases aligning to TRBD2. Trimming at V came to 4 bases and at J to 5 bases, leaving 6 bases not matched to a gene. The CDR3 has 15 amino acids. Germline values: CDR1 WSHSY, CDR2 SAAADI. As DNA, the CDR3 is TGCGCCAGCAGTGGAGGGCTAGCGGGAGGGAACGAGCAGTACTTC. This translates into CASSGGLAGGNEQYF.

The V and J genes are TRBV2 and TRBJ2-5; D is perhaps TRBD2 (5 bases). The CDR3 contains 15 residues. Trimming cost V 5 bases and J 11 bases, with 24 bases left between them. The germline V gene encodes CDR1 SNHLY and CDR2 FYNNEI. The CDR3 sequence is CASSLNPRKSGEQYF. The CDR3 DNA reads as TGTGCCAGCAGTCTCAACCCGAGAAAGAGCGGAGAGCAGTACTTC.

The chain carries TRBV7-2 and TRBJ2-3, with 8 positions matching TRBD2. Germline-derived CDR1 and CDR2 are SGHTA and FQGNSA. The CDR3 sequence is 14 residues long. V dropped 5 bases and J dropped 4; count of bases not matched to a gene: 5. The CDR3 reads CASSTGLGADTQYF. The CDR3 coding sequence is TGTGCCAGCAGCACGGGACTAGGGGCAGATACGCAGTATTTT.

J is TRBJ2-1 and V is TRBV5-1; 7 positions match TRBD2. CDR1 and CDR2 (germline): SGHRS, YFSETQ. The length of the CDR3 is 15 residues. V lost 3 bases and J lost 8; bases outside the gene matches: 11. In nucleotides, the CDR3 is TGCGCCAGCAGCTCGGAGGGCGGGAGTCTCTATGAGCAGTTCTTC. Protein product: CASSSEGGSLYEQFF. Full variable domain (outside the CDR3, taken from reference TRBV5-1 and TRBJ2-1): KAGVTQTPRYLIKTRGQQVTLSCSPISGHRSVSWYQQTPGQGLQFLFEYFSETQRNKGNFPGRFSGRQFSNSRSEMNVSTLELGDSALYLCASSSEGGSLYEQFFGPGTRLTVL.

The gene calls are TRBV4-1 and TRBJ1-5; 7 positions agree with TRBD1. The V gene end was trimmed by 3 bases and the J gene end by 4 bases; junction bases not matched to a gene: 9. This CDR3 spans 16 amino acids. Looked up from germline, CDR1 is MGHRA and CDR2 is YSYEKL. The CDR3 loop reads CASSHPPGDRNQPQHF. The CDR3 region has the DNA TGCGCCAGCAGCCATCCCCCCGGGGACAGAAATCAGCCCCAGCATTTT.

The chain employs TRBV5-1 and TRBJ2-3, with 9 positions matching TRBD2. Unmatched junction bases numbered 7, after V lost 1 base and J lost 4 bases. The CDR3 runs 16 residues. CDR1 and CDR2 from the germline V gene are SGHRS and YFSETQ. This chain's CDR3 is CASSLSGGGAADTQYF. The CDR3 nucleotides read TGCGCCAGCAGCTTGAGTGGCGGGGGGGCCGCAGATACGCAGTATTTT.

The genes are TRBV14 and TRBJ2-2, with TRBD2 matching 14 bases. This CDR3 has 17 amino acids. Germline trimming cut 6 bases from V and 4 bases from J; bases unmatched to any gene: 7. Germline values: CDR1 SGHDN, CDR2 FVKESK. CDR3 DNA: TGTGCCAGCAGTCGACTAGCGGGAGGGCCAACCACCGGGGAGCTGTTTTTT. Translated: CASSRLAGGPTTGELFF.

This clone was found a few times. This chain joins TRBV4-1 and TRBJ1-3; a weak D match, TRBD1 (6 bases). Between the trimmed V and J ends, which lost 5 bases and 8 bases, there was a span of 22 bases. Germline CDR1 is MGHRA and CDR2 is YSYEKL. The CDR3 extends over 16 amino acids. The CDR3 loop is CASSSPGTTKGDTIYF. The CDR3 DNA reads TGCGCCAGCAGCTCCCCCGGGACAACCAAAGGTGACACCATATATTTT.

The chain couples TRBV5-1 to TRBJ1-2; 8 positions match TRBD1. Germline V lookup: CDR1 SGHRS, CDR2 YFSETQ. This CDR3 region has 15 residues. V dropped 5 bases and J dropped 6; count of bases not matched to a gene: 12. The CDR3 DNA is TGCGCCAGCAGTCGCGGACAGGGAGGATATGATGGCTACACCTTC. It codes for CASSRGQGGYDGYTF.

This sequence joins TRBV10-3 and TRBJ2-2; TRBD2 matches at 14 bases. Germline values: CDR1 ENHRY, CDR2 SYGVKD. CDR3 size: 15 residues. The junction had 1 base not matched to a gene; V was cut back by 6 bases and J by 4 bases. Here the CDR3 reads CAIRGLAGGTGELFF. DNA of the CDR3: TGTGCCATCAGAGGACTAGCGGGAGGCACCGGGGAGCTGTTTTTT.

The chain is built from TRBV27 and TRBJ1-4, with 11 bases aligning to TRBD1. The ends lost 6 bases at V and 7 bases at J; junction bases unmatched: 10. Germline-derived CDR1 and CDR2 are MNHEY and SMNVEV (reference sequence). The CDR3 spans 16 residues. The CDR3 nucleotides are TGTGCCAGCAGCCATGGACAGGGGGCGTCGGGTGAAAAACTGTTTTTT. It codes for CASSHGQGASGEKLFF.

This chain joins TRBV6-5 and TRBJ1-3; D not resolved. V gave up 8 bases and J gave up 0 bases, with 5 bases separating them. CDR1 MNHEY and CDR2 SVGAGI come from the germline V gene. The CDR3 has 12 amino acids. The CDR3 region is CASSDSGNTIYF. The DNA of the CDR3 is TGTGCCAGCTCAGACTCTGGAAACACCATATATTTT.

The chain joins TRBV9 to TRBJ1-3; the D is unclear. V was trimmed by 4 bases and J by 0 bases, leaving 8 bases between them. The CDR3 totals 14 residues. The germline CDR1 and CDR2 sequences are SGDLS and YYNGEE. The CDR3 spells CASSQGLSGNTIYF. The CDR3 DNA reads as TGTGCCAGCAGCCAAGGACTCTCTGGAAACACCATATATTTT. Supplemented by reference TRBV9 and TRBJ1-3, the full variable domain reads DSGVTQTPKHLITATGQRVTLRCSPRSGDLSVYWYQQSLDQGLQFLIQYYNGEERAKGNILERFSAQQFPDLHSELNLSSLELGDSALYFCASSQGLSGNTIYFGEGSWLTVV.

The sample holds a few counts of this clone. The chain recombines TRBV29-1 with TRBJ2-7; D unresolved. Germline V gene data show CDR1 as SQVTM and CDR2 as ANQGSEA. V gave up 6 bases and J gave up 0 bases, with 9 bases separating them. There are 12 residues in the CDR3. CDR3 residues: CSVGDFSYEQYF. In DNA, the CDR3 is TGCAGCGTGGGCGATTTCTCCTACGAGCAGTACTTC.

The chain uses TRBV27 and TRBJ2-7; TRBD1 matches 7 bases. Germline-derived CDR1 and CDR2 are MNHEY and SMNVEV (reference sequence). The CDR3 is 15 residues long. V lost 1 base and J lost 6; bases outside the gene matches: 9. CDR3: CASSLYGTEVGEQYF. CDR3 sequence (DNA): TGTGCCAGCAGTTTATATGGGACAGAGGTCGGCGAGCAGTACTTC.

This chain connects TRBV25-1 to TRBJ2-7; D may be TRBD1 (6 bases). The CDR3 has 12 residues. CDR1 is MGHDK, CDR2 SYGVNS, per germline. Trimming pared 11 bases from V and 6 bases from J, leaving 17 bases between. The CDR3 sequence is CAVRKGVAEQYF. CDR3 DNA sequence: TGTGCCGTACGGAAGGGGGTTGCCGAGCAGTACTTC.

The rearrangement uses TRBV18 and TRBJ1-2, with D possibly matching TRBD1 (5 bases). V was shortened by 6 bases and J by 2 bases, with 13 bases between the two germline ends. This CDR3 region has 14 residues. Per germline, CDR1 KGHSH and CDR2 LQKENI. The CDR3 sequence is CASSATAENYGYTF. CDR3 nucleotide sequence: TGTGCCAGCTCCGCGACAGCTGAGAACTATGGCTACACCTTC. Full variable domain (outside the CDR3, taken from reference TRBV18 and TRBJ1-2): NAGVMQNPRHLVRRRGQEARLRCSPMKGHSHVYWYRQLPEEGLKFMVYLQKENIIDESGMPKERFSAEFPKEGPSILRIQQVVRGDSAAYFCASSATAENYGYTFGSGTRLTVV.

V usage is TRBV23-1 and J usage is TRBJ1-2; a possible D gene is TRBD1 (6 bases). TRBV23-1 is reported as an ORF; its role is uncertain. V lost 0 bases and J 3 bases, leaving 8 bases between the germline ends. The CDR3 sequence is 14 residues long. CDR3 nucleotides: TGCGCCAGCAGTCAATCGGACAGCTACTATGGCTACACCTTC. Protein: CASSQSDSYYGYTF.

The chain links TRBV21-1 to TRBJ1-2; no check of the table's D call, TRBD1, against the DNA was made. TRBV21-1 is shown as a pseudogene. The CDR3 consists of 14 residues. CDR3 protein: CASSNCRVIYGYTF. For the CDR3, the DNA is TGTGCCAGCAGCAACTGCAGGGTTATCTATGGCTACACCTTC.

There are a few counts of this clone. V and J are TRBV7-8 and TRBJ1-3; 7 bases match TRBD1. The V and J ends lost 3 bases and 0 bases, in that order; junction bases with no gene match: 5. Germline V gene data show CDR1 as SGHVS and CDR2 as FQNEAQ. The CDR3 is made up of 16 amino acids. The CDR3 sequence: CASSFDRATSGNTIYF. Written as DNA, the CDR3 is TGTGCCAGCAGCTTCGACAGGGCAACCTCTGGAAACACCATATATTTT.